These T cell receptor beta chains were read from a single sample in a study of T cell responses to AZD1222 COVID-19 vaccine. This table comes from immunoSEQ multiplex PCR, and its TCRdb copy is limited to in-frame clones, with some not included. The sample includes more than 150,000 clones, roughly 93% of them seen just once. Sequenced material: peripheral blood, taken on day 0 of AZD1222 vaccination. These receptors were collected from an adult in good health. Each CDR3 is given with its conserved first and last residue. D genes are given only for firm matches. The size field is filled for only some rows; it gives once, few, many or a size class.

V gene: TRBV7-2
J gene: TRBJ1-1
D gene: -
clone size: -
CDR3 protein: CASSLDTGTEAFF
CDR3 DNA: TGTGCCAGCAGCTTAGATACAGGGACTGAAGCTTTCTTT

V gene: TRBV7-9
J gene: TRBJ1-1
D gene: -
clone size: -
CDR3 protein: CASSPAPRTEAFF
CDR3 DNA: TGTGCCAGCAGCCCCGCCCCGAGAACTGAAGCTTTCTTT

V gene: TRBV27
J gene: TRBJ2-1
D gene: TRBD2
clone size: -
CDR3 protein: CASSLSLRTSGYNEQFF
CDR3 DNA: TGTGCCAGCAGTTTATCCCTTAGGACTAGCGGCTACAATGAGCAGTTCTTC

V gene: TRBV28
J gene: TRBJ1-5
D gene: TRBD1
clone size: -
CDR3 protein: CASSLRAGGYNQPQHF
CDR3 DNA: TGTGCCAGCAGTTTAAGGGCAGGGGGGTACAATCAGCCCCAGCATTTT

V gene: TRBV7-3
J gene: TRBJ1-2
D gene: -
clone size: -
CDR3 protein: CASSLFGGYTF
CDR3 DNA: TGTGCCAGCAGCTTATTCGGTGGCTACACCTTC

V gene: TRBV5-6
J gene: TRBJ2-1
D gene: TRBD1
clone size: -
CDR3 protein: CASSPRQGARNNEQFF
CDR3 DNA: TGTGCCAGCAGCCCGCGACAGGGGGCACGAAACAATGAGCAGTTCTTC

V gene: TRBV12-3/TRBV12-4
J gene: TRBJ2-5
D gene: TRBD2
clone size: -
CDR3 protein: CASSLFSGETQYF
CDR3 DNA: TGTGCCAGCAGTTTATTTAGCGGGGAGACCCAGTACTTC

V gene: TRBV5-3
J gene: TRBJ2-5
D gene: -
clone size: -
CDR3 protein: CARSPASAAGQRDQETQYF
CDR3 DNA: TGTGCCAGAAGCCCTGCGAGCGCGGCAGGTCAAAGGGACCAAGAGACCCAGTACTTC

V gene: TRBV10-3
J gene: TRBJ1-2
D gene: TRBD1
clone size: -
CDR3 protein: CAISELSKGQGRGYTF
CDR3 DNA: TGTGCCATCAGTGAGCTTTCCAAGGGACAGGGGAGAGGCTACACCTTC

V gene: TRBV7-2
J gene: TRBJ2-2
D gene: TRBD2
clone size: -
CDR3 protein: CASSLGALAGTGELFF
CDR3 DNA: TGTGCCAGCAGCTTAGGGGCTCTAGCGGGGACCGGGGAGCTGTTTTTT

V gene: TRBV7-2
J gene: TRBJ1-1
D gene: -
clone size: -
CDR3 protein: CASRTGTGNTEAFF
CDR3 DNA: TGTGCCAGCAGGACCGGAACAGGGAACACTGAAGCTTTCTTT

V gene: TRBV9
J gene: TRBJ2-7
D gene: -
clone size: -
CDR3 protein: CASSVGGPTYEQYF
CDR3 DNA: TGTGCCAGCAGCGTAGGCGGTCCAACCTACGAGCAGTACTTC

V gene: TRBV6-6
J gene: TRBJ2-1
D gene: -
clone size: once
CDR3 protein: CASSLGLGAYNEQFF
CDR3 DNA: TGTGCCAGCAGCCTAGGCCTAGGGGCCTACAATGAGCAGTTCTTC

V gene: TRBV4-1
J gene: TRBJ2-3
D gene: -
clone size: once
CDR3 protein: CASSQDGFGPTDTQYF
CDR3 DNA: TGCGCCAGCAGCCAAGACGGATTTGGCCCCACAGATACGCAGTATTTT

V gene: TRBV4-2
J gene: TRBJ2-7
D gene: TRBD2
clone size: -
CDR3 protein: CASSQDWLLASGSDEQYF
CDR3 DNA: TGTGCCAGCAGCCAAGACTGGCTTTTGGCTAGCGGGAGTGACGAGCAGTACTTC

V gene: TRBV6-1
J gene: TRBJ1-5
D gene: TRBD1
clone size: -
CDR3 protein: CASSEARGQGLVGLAPQHF
CDR3 DNA: TGTGCCAGCAGTGAAGCGCGTGGACAGGGGTTGGTCGGATTGGCGCCCCAGCATTTT

V gene: TRBV5-4
J gene: TRBJ2-3
D gene: -
clone size: -
CDR3 protein: CASTRTVGGASTDTQYF
CDR3 DNA: TGTGCCAGCACCCGTACTGTCGGGGGCGCTAGCACAGATACGCAGTATTTT

V gene: TRBV3-1/TRBV3-2
J gene: TRBJ2-4
D gene: -
clone size: once
CDR3 protein: CASSQVEVKGKNIQYF
CDR3 DNA: TGTGCCAGCAGCCAAGTGGAAGTGAAGGGGAAAAACATTCAGTACTTC

V gene: TRBV18
J gene: TRBJ2-5
D gene: -
clone size: -
CDR3 protein: CASSPPLIPQETQYF
CDR3 DNA: TGTGCCAGCTCACCCCCCTTGATCCCGCAAGAGACCCAGTACTTC

V gene: TRBV7-2
J gene: TRBJ2-3
D gene: -
clone size: -
CDR3 protein: CASRHTGSLRHTQYF
CDR3 DNA: TGTGCCAGCAGGCATACAGGGAGTCTCAGACATACGCAGTATTTT

V gene: TRBV25-1
J gene: TRBJ2-3
D gene: -
clone size: -
CDR3 protein: CASSAILGKSTDTQYF
CDR3 DNA: TGTGCCAGCAGTGCGATACTCGGAAAAAGCACAGATACGCAGTATTTT

V gene: TRBV2
J gene: TRBJ1-5
D gene: -
clone size: -
CDR3 protein: CASSKSGGGNQPQHF
CDR3 DNA: TGTGCCAGCAGCAAAAGCGGGGGGGGCAATCAGCCCCAGCATTTT

V gene: TRBV6-5
J gene: TRBJ1-5
D gene: -
clone size: -
CDR3 protein: CATTESLEGNQPQHF
CDR3 DNA: TGTGCCACCACAGAATCCCTGGAGGGCAATCAGCCCCAGCATTTT

V gene: TRBV11-2
J gene: TRBJ2-1
D gene: TRBD1
clone size: -
CDR3 protein: CASSFGQGFNEQFF
CDR3 DNA: TGTGCCAGCAGCTTCGGACAGGGGTTCAATGAGCAGTTCTTC

V gene: TRBV6-4
J gene: TRBJ2-1
D gene: -
clone size: -
CDR3 protein: CARWGQNEQFF
CDR3 DNA: TGTGCCAGGTGGGGTCAGAATGAGCAGTTCTTC

V gene: TRBV9
J gene: TRBJ2-5
D gene: TRBD2
clone size: -
CDR3 protein: CASSEPSSGGGQETQYF
CDR3 DNA: TGTGCCAGCAGCGAACCTTCTAGCGGGGGAGGCCAAGAGACCCAGTACTTC

V gene: TRBV5-4
J gene: TRBJ2-7
D gene: -
clone size: -
CDR3 protein: CASSHGGVGLVGAEQYF
CDR3 DNA: TGTGCCAGCAGCCATGGCGGGGTCGGGCTAGTGGGGGCCGAGCAGTACTTC

V gene: TRBV27
J gene: TRBJ1-2
D gene: -
clone size: once
CDR3 protein: CASSPRRGSPDGYTF
CDR3 DNA: TGTGCCAGCAGTCCACGAAGAGGGAGCCCTGACGGCTACACCTTC

V gene: TRBV11-2
J gene: TRBJ2-7
D gene: -
clone size: -
CDR3 protein: CASSAPGRNVDEQYF
CDR3 DNA: TGTGCCAGCAGCGCGCCGGGACGAAACGTCGACGAGCAGTACTTC

V gene: TRBV7-3
J gene: TRBJ1-2
D gene: TRBD1
clone size: -
CDR3 protein: CASSAGQGVGGYTF
CDR3 DNA: TGTGCCAGCAGCGCGGGACAGGGGGTCGGTGGCTACACCTTC

V gene: TRBV5-5
J gene: TRBJ1-3
D gene: -
clone size: -
CDR3 protein: CASSLPGRHSGNTIYF
CDR3 DNA: TGTGCCAGCAGCTTGCCGGGACGGCACTCTGGAAACACCATATATTTT

V gene: TRBV19
J gene: TRBJ2-5
D gene: -
clone size: -
CDR3 protein: CASSLAETQYF
CDR3 DNA: TGTGCCAGTAGCCTCGCCGAGACCCAGTACTTC

V gene: TRBV20-1
J gene: TRBJ2-5
D gene: -
clone size: -
CDR3 protein: CSARWVETQYF
CDR3 DNA: TGCAGTGCTAGATGGGTAGAGACCCAGTACTTC

V gene: TRBV7-3
J gene: TRBJ1-1
D gene: -
clone size: once
CDR3 protein: CASSLGGASEAFF
CDR3 DNA: TGTGCCAGCAGCTTAGGGGGGGCAAGTGAAGCTTTCTTT

V gene: TRBV15
J gene: TRBJ2-7
D gene: -
clone size: -
CDR3 protein: CATSRDGGVYEQYF
CDR3 DNA: TGTGCCACCAGCAGAGATGGCGGGGTATACGAGCAGTACTTC

V gene: TRBV9
J gene: TRBJ2-7
D gene: TRBD1
clone size: -
CDR3 protein: CASSGRDRTFYEQYF
CDR3 DNA: TGTGCCAGCAGCGGCCGGGACAGAACATTCTACGAGCAGTACTTC

V gene: TRBV13
J gene: TRBJ1-1
D gene: TRBD1
clone size: -
CDR3 protein: CASSPPGQRNTEAFF
CDR3 DNA: TGTGCCAGCAGCCCACCGGGACAGCGGAACACTGAAGCTTTCTTT

V gene: TRBV18
J gene: TRBJ2-3
D gene: -
clone size: once
CDR3 protein: CASSQTDYTDTQYF
CDR3 DNA: TGTGCCAGCTCTCAAACAGACTATACAGATACGCAGTATTTT

V gene: TRBV3-1/TRBV3-2
J gene: TRBJ2-1
D gene: -
clone size: few
CDR3 protein: CASSQDMGAFYNEQFF
CDR3 DNA: TGTGCCAGCAGCCAAGACATGGGGGCCTTCTACAATGAGCAGTTCTTC

V gene: TRBV4-1
J gene: TRBJ1-2
D gene: -
clone size: -
CDR3 protein: CASSQAGFGYTF
CDR3 DNA: TGCGCCAGCAGCCAAGCAGGGTTCGGCTACACCTTC

V gene: TRBV27
J gene: TRBJ1-5
D gene: -
clone size: -
CDR3 protein: CATNPGPGYSNQPQHF
CDR3 DNA: TGTGCCACGAACCCGGGGCCGGGGTATAGCAATCAGCCCCAGCATTTT

V gene: TRBV5-5
J gene: TRBJ2-1
D gene: TRBD2
clone size: -
CDR3 protein: CASGGEGLAGGRIYNEQFF
CDR3 DNA: TGTGCCAGCGGAGGTGAAGGACTAGCGGGGGGCCGGATCTACAATGAGCAGTTCTTC

V gene: TRBV27
J gene: TRBJ1-1
D gene: TRBD1
clone size: -
CDR3 protein: CASSHRGRYSEAFF
CDR3 DNA: TGTGCCAGCAGTCACAGGGGTAGGTACTCTGAAGCTTTCTTT

V gene: TRBV5-1
J gene: TRBJ2-3
D gene: -
clone size: -
CDR3 protein: CASSWRSGSTDTQYF
CDR3 DNA: TGCGCCAGCAGCTGGCGTTCAGGGAGCACAGATACGCAGTATTTT

V gene: TRBV4-1
J gene: TRBJ2-1
D gene: -
clone size: -
CDR3 protein: CASSHQYNEQFF
CDR3 DNA: TGCGCCAGCAGCCATCAATACAATGAGCAGTTCTTC

V gene: TRBV19
J gene: TRBJ1-4
D gene: TRBD1
clone size: -
CDR3 protein: CASSPWTGTEKLFF
CDR3 DNA: TGTGCCAGTAGCCCCTGGACAGGGACTGAAAAACTGTTTTTT

V gene: TRBV27
J gene: TRBJ1-1
D gene: -
clone size: -
CDR3 protein: CASSLEGRRWGAEAFF
CDR3 DNA: TGTGCCAGCAGTTTGGAGGGCCGGCGTTGGGGGGCTGAAGCTTTCTTT

V gene: TRBV27
J gene: TRBJ1-1
D gene: TRBD1
clone size: once
CDR3 protein: CASSPQGALGTEAFF
CDR3 DNA: TGTGCCAGCAGTCCCCAGGGGGCGCTGGGCACTGAAGCTTTCTTT

V gene: TRBV7-9
J gene: TRBJ1-1
D gene: -
clone size: -
CDR3 protein: CASSLAGALSEAFF
CDR3 DNA: TGTGCCAGCAGCCTGGCGGGGGCCCTTTCTGAAGCTTTCTTT

V gene: TRBV6-2/TRBV6-3
J gene: TRBJ2-7
D gene: -
clone size: -
CDR3 protein: CASSYPPRYEQYF
CDR3 DNA: TGTGCCAGCAGTTACCCCCCGCGGTACGAGCAGTACTTC

V gene: TRBV6-2/TRBV6-3
J gene: TRBJ2-3
D gene: -
clone size: -
CDR3 protein: CASSYAETTDTQYF
CDR3 DNA: TGTGCCAGCAGTTACGCAGAGACCACAGATACGCAGTATTTT

V gene: TRBV5-1
J gene: TRBJ1-2
D gene: -
clone size: -
CDR3 protein: CASSLSDMDYGYTF
CDR3 DNA: TGCGCCAGCAGCTTAAGCGACATGGACTATGGCTACACCTTC

V gene: TRBV5-1
J gene: TRBJ1-1
D gene: TRBD1
clone size: once
CDR3 protein: CASSTGQDTEAFF
CDR3 DNA: TGCGCCAGCAGCACCGGACAGGACACTGAAGCTTTCTTT

V gene: TRBV2
J gene: TRBJ2-4
D gene: -
clone size: -
CDR3 protein: CASSKTTDGDIQYF
CDR3 DNA: TGTGCCAGCAGTAAAACCACGGACGGAGACATTCAGTACTTC

V gene: TRBV11-2
J gene: TRBJ2-1
D gene: TRBD2
clone size: -
CDR3 protein: CASSLDGGEWFFNEQFF
CDR3 DNA: TGTGCCAGCAGCTTAGATGGGGGGGAGTGGTTTTTCAATGAGCAGTTCTTC

V gene: TRBV18
J gene: TRBJ1-2
D gene: -
clone size: -
CDR3 protein: CASSPNYGYTF
CDR3 DNA: TGTGCCAGCTCCCCGAACTATGGCTACACCTTC

V gene: TRBV2
J gene: TRBJ1-4
D gene: TRBD1
clone size: -
CDR3 protein: CASSGTGNEKLFF
CDR3 DNA: TGTGCCAGCAGCGGGACAGGGAATGAAAAACTGTTTTTT

V gene: TRBV7-2
J gene: TRBJ2-2
D gene: TRBD1
clone size: -
CDR3 protein: CASSLSLDRAVDTGELFF
CDR3 DNA: TGTGCCAGCAGCTTAAGTTTGGACAGGGCAGTTGACACCGGGGAGCTGTTTTTT